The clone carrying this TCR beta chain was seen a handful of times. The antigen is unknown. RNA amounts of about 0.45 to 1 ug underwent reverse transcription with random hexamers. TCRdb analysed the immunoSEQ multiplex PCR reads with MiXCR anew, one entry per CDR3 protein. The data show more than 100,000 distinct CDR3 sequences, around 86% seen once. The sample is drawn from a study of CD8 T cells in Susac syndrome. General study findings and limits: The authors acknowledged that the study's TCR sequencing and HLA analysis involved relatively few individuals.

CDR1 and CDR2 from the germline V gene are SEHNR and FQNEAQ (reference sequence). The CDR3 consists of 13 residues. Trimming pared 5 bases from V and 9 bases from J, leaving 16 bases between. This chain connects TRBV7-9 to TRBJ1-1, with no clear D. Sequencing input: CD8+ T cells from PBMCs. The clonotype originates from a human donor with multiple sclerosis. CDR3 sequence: CASSQEENLQAFF. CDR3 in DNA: TGTGCCAGCAGCCAAGAGGAGAATCTCCAAGCTTTCTTT.